This T cell receptor beta chain is drawn from a study of molecular identifiers for immune sequencing clone quantification. TCRdb passed the PCR reads through MiXCR, listing each CDR3 protein once. The sample records about 510,000 distinct CDR3 sequences, 25% being singletons. In its sample, this clonotype was seen a few times. Deletions cut 3 bases from V and 0 bases from J, with 10 bases between. CDR3 length equals 15 residues. Looked up from germline, CDR1 is SEHNR and CDR2 is FQNEAQ (reference sequence). The sorting of naive CD8 T cells used the CD8+CD4-CCR7+CD45RA+ phenotype. The sample consisted of naive CD8+ T cells from blood, with Jurkat cell RNA spiked in. The subset was: FACS-sorted CD8+CD4-CCR7+CD45RA+ naive T cells. The chain employs TRBV7-9 and TRBJ2-3; no clear D gene. This clonotype was sampled from a human donor in good health. Some libraries in this study had Jurkat cell RNA spiked in. The CDR3 DNA reads TGTGCCAGCAGCTTGGTTGAACTCAGCACAGATACGCAGTATTTT. This sequence encodes CASSLVELSTDTQYF.